The clone carrying this T cell receptor beta chain was found a few times. Antigen specificity is unknown. The sample comes from a study of T-cell memory formation after mild COVID-19. Overall study results and limits: What remained unconfirmed was the SARS-CoV-2 specificity of second-wave clones peaking on day 37. Chiefly within CM and EM were the contracting CD4+ clones; CD8+ ones were within EMRA.

CDR3 size: 11 residues. Trimming removed 1 base at V and 8 bases at J, with 3 bases between. 5'RACE with constant-segment primers yielded barcoded, UMI-tagged TCR alpha and TCR beta cDNA libraries. In TCRdb, the 5' RACE reads were re-called with MiXCR into one record per CDR3 protein. The sample lists 100,000 to 150,000 distinct CDR3 sequences, approximately 15% occurring once. The clonotype originates from an adult woman who had mild COVID-19 (a few samples of this study predate the infection). Cell type and time point are not known. The J gene is TRBJ2-1, the V gene TRBV12-3 or TRBV12-4; D uncertain. Sample: PBMCs or a T cell subset sorted from them (not recorded which). The CDR3 loop is CASSLDYEQFF. CDR3 nucleotides: TGTGCCAGCAGTTTAGACTATGAGCAGTTCTTC.